This entry lists 10 T cell receptor beta chains sequenced from one sample in a study of CD8 T cells in ankylosing spondylitis. One entry per CDR3 protein, called by TCRdb with MiXCR from the 5' RACE reads. The data contain hundreds of thousands of distinct CDR3 sequences, about 20% of them singletons. The sample taken for sequencing was blood, either unsorted or a sorted T cell fraction (not recorded which). Receptor source: a male donor with ankylosing spondylitis or in good health (not recorded which).

V usage is TRBV12-3 or TRBV12-4 and J usage is TRBJ2-5; no clear D. Between the trimmed V and J ends, which lost 6 bases and 3 bases, there was a span of 11 bases. CDR3 length equals 13 residues. The CDR3 region has the DNA TGTGCCAGCAGCCATAGATTGAAAGAGACCCAGTACTTC. It specifies CASSHRLKETQYF.

CDR3 in DNA: TGTGCCAGCAGCCCGCTTGCGTCAGGCACCGGGGAGCTGTTTTTT. This sequence encodes CASSPLASGTGELFF. The chain couples TRBV7-2 to TRBJ2-2; D call uncertain. Trimming removed 5 bases at V and 4 bases at J, with 14 bases between. CDR1 SGHTA and CDR2 FQGNSA come from the germline V gene. This CDR3 spans 15 amino acids.

This chain uses TRBV7-9 with TRBJ1-4, with a weak D call TRBD1 (5 bases). Germline V gene sequence: CDR1 SEHNR, CDR2 FQNEAQ (reference sequence). CDR3 length: 16 amino acids. The V gene lost 1 base and the J gene lost 6 bases, with 15 bases spanning the gap. The DNA for the CDR3 is TGTGCCAGCAGCTTAGGTCCGCGGGGCGCGGATGAAAAACTGTTTTTT. It specifies CASSLGPRGADEKLFF. Using reference TRBV7-9 and TRBJ1-4 for the parts outside the CDR3, the full variable domain is DTGVSQNPRHKITKRGQNVTFRCDPISEHNRLYWYRQTLGQGPEFLTYFQNEAQLEKSRLLSDRFSAERPKGSFSTLEIQRTEQGDSAMYLCASSLGPRGADEKLFFGSGTQLSVL.

In this sample, this clonotype turned up a few times. The chain combines TRBV7-9 with TRBJ2-7; possible D gene TRBD1, 5 bases. Trimming took off 5 bases at V and 3 bases at J, with 17 bases between the two ends. The length of the CDR3 is 15 residues. Germline V gene lookup returns CDR1 SEHNR and CDR2 FQNEAQ (reference sequence). The CDR3 reads CASSPGAGSVYEQYF. DNA of the CDR3: TGTGCCAGCAGCCCTGGGGCAGGGTCAGTCTACGAGCAGTACTTC.

Only a few counts were recorded for this clonotype. The gene calls are TRBV4-1 and TRBJ2-7; D might be TRBD2 (7 bases). V was clipped by 0 bases and J by 9 bases, with 21 bases between them. The CDR3 length is 16 residues. The germline V gene has CDR1 MGHRA and CDR2 YSYEKL. As DNA, the CDR3 is TGCGCCAGCAGCCAAGATCGGGCGGGGGCCTCGAGTGGGCAGTACTTC. Amino acid sequence: CASSQDRAGASSGQYF.

The chain combines TRBV6-1 with TRBJ2-2, with TRBD2 matching over 7 bases. Germline values: CDR1 MNHNS, CDR2 SASEGT. This CDR3 has 15 amino acids. The V segment lost 5 bases and the J segment 6 bases; nucleotides outside the gene matches: 9. The CDR3 reads CASSPWEGKAGELFF. The CDR3 DNA reads TGTGCCAGCAGTCCATGGGAGGGGAAAGCCGGGGAGCTGTTTTTT.

The rearrangement links TRBV10-1 to TRBJ2-6; D remains ambiguous. Looked up from germline, CDR1 is WNHNN and CDR2 is SYGVQD (reference sequence). V was clipped by 8 bases and J by 10 bases, with 12 bases between them. The CDR3 loop spans 12 amino acids. The CDR3 region has the DNA TGCGCCAGCGTCTCCCCCCAAAACGTCCTGACTTTC. Protein: CASVSPQNVLTF.

V usage is TRBV7-9 and J usage is TRBJ2-1, with TRBD1 identical over 8 bases. This CDR3 spans 13 amino acids. Germline lookup yields CDR1 SEHNR and CDR2 FQNEAQ (reference sequence). Unmatched junction bases numbered 7, after V lost 6 bases and J lost 9 bases. The CDR3 region is CASRPGQAAEQFF. The DNA for the CDR3 is TGTGCCAGCAGACCGGGACAGGCGGCTGAGCAGTTCTTC.

This clonotype showed up many times. The gene calls are TRBV12-3 or TRBV12-4 and TRBJ2-1; D gene uncertain. CDR3 length: 15 amino acids. The V and J ends lost 3 bases and 3 bases respectively, with 12 bases between them. The DNA for the CDR3 is TGTGCCAGCAGTTTGGGGTGGCCGGACTACAATGAGCAGTTCTTC. Amino acid sequence: CASSLGWPDYNEQFF.

This chain connects TRBV29-1 to TRBJ2-7; D remains ambiguous. This CDR3 region has 14 residues. Trimming took 0 bases from V and 5 from J, leaving 14 bases between them. CDR1 SQVTM and CDR2 ANQGSEA come from the germline V gene. The DNA for the CDR3 is TGCAGCGTTGAAGAAACGAACGAAGCCCACGAGCAGTACTTC. It specifies CSVEETNEAHEQYF.